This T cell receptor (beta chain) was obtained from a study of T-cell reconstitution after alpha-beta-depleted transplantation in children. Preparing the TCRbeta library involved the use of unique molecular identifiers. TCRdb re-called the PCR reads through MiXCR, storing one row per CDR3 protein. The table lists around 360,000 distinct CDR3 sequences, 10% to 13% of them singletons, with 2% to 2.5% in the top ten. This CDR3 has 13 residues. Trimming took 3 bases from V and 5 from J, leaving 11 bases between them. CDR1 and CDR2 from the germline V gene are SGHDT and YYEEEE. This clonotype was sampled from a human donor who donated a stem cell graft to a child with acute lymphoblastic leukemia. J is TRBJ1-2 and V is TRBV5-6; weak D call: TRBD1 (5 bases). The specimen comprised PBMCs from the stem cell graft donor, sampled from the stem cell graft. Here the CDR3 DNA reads TGTGCCAGCAGCTCGGGACGGCATTATGGCTACACCTTC. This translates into CASSSGRHYGYTF. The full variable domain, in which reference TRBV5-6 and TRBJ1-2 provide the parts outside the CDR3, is DAGVTQSPTHLIKTRGQQVTLRCSPKSGHDTVSWYQQALGQGPQFIFQYYEEEERQRGNFPDRFSGHQFPNYSSELNVNALLLGDSALYLCASSSGRHYGYTFGSGTRLTVV.